One and the same sample provided the 24 T cell receptor beta chains below, sequenced in a study of CD8+ T cells in alopecia areata. Following extraction, RNA underwent reverse transcription to cDNA, which served as the sequencing template. Clones were sequenced by immunoSEQ multiplex PCR, and TCRdb holds only the in-frame ones, with some missing. Of approximately 65,000 clones listed, roughly 44% are singletons. Specimen: CD8+ T cells sorted from blood, collected at week 0. These TCRs come from a human donor with alopecia areata.

This chain joins TRBV10-3 and TRBJ2-3; the D gene is possibly TRBD2 (5 bases). The CDR3 totals 13 residues. V lost 10 bases, J lost 0 bases, and 11 bases lay in between. The V gene's germline CDR1 is ENHRY and CDR2 SYGVKD. CDR3 DNA sequence: TGTGCCACTAGGGAGTTGAGCACAGATACGCAGTATTTT. This sequence encodes CATRELSTDTQYF.

This clone was counted between two and nine times. The chain joins TRBV29-1 to TRBJ1-4, with D possibly TRBD1 on 6 matching bases. The CDR3 is 14 amino acids. Trimming took off 4 bases at V and 6 bases at J, with 15 bases between the two ends. In germline, CDR1 is SQVTM, CDR2 ANQGSEA. CDR3 coding DNA: TGCAGCGTTGTGACAGGATGGAGGGATGAAAAACTGTTTTTT. Its protein is CSVVTGWRDEKLFF.

V is TRBV5-1 and J is TRBJ1-1; D possibly corresponds to TRBD1 (6 bases). The CDR3 runs 16 residues. The ends were cut back, 0 bases at V and 0 bases at J, with 12 bases in the middle. Germline V gene data show CDR1 as SGHRS and CDR2 as YFSETQ. DNA for the CDR3: TGCGCCAGCAGCTTGGCGGGGGGCCCAATGAACACTGAAGCTTTCTTT. It yields the protein CASSLAGGPMNTEAFF.

V is TRBV14 and J is TRBJ1-1; unclear D gene. The V end was cut by 6 bases, the J end by 1 base, with 30 bases between. The germline V gene has CDR1 SGHDN and CDR2 FVKESK. CDR3 size: 20 residues. In DNA, the CDR3 is TGTGCCAGCAGTCGAGATCGGTCTTCGGTTAGTGGTTCTGGGAACACTGAAGCTTTCTTT. Translation: CASSRDRSSVSGSGNTEAFF. The whole variable domain, remainder taken from reference TRBV14 and TRBJ1-1, is EAGVTQFPSHSVIEKGQTVTLRCDPISGHDNLYWYRRVMGKEIKFLLHFVKESKQDESGMPNNRFLAERTGGTYSTLKVQPAELEDSGVYFCASSRDRSSVSGSGNTEAFFGQGTRLTVV.

The chain recombines TRBV7-2 with TRBJ2-5; D is perhaps TRBD1 or TRBD2 (5 bases each). V lost 2 bases to trimming and J lost 4 bases, with 14 bases between them. This CDR3 region has 15 residues. The germline V gene encodes CDR1 SGHTA and CDR2 FQGNSA. The CDR3 reads CASSLRPGDGETQYF. CDR3 in DNA: TGTGCCAGCAGCTTAAGGCCCGGGGACGGAGAGACCCAGTACTTC.

J is TRBJ2-7 and V is TRBV2, with D perhaps matching TRBD2 (5 bases). The CDR3 is 12 amino acids. Per germline, CDR1 SNHLY and CDR2 FYNNEI. Trimming pared 5 bases from V and 7 bases from J, leaving 12 bases between. CDR3: CASSTRTGEQYF. CDR3 in DNA: TGTGCCAGCAGTACGAGGACTGGGGAGCAGTACTTC.

This clone was seen only a few times. The rearrangement uses TRBV13 and TRBJ1-3, with D unclear. Trimming took 1 base from V and 5 from J, leaving 9 bases between them. This CDR3 has 14 amino acids. Germline assignment: CDR1 PRHDT and CDR2 FYEKMQ (reference sequence). As DNA, the CDR3 is TGTGCCAGCAGCTTAGTAACAGAACGAAACACCATATATTTT. Translating it yields CASSLVTERNTIYF.

The chain's CDR3 is CASSPSGTESSGANVLTF. The CDR3 DNA reads as TGTGCCAGCAGCCCATCCGGGACAGAGTCCTCTGGGGCCAACGTCCTGACTTTC. The genes are TRBV7-9 and TRBJ2-6, with 7 bases lining up with TRBD1. CDR3 length equals 18 residues. Trimming took 5 bases from V and 0 from J; bases not matched to a gene: 10. CDR1 is SEHNR, CDR2 FQNEAQ, per germline (reference sequence).

Regarding this clone: The sample holds other DNA sequences that translate to the same CDR3. This rearrangement joins TRBV29-1 to TRBJ2-3; the D gene is possibly TRBD2 (6 bases). Trimming took off 6 bases at V and 2 bases at J, with 12 bases between the two ends. The CDR3 is 13 amino acids. The germline CDR1 and CDR2 sequences are SQVTM and ANQGSEA. The CDR3 coding sequence is TGCAGCGTGCCGGGACTCCCCACAGATACGCAGTATTTT. Protein: CSVPGLPTDTQYF.

The chain carries TRBV7-9 and TRBJ2-1; D unclear. V lost 5 bases and J lost 4, with 15 bases in between. The germline gives CDR1 SEHNR, CDR2 FQNEAQ (reference sequence). CDR3 size: 15 residues. CDR3: CASSSDGPIYNEQFF. The CDR3 DNA reads as TGTGCCAGCAGCAGCGACGGTCCCATTTACAATGAGCAGTTCTTC.

There are a few counts of this clone. This chain connects TRBV29-1 to TRBJ2-7, with unresolved D. CDR3 size: 10 residues. CDR1 and CDR2 (germline): SQVTM, ANQGSEA. Trimming left V 8 bases short and J 5 bases short, with 10 bases between. In nucleotides, the CDR3 is TGCAGCTGCTTGGGCGACGAGCAGTACTTC. Its translation: CSCLGDEQYF.

The table lists this clone with a few counts. V is TRBV4-1 and J is TRBJ2-5, with TRBD1 matching over 9 bases. The CDR3 runs to 15 residues. V lost 8 bases to trimming and J lost 5 bases; unmatched junction nucleotides: 12. Germline V gene data show CDR1 as MGHRA and CDR2 as YSYEKL. The CDR3 DNA is TGCGCCAGCGCCTCTCTACAGGGGGCTCGGGAGACCCAGTACTTC. Amino acid sequence: CASASLQGARETQYF.

This sequence joins TRBV7-9 and TRBJ2-7; D gene ambiguous. The CDR3 is made up of 12 amino acids. From germline, CDR1 is SEHNR and CDR2 FQNEAQ (reference sequence). The ends were cut back, 5 bases at V and 5 bases at J, with 10 bases in the middle. The CDR3 protein is CASSHEVDEQYF. The CDR3 nucleotides are TGTGCCAGCAGCCACGAGGTGGACGAGCAGTACTTC.

The rearrangement links TRBV19 to TRBJ1-5; possibly TRBD1 for D (5 bases). The CDR3 has 14 amino acids. V gave up 8 bases and J gave up 7 bases, with 18 bases separating them. Germline V gives CDR1 LNHDA, CDR2 SQIVND (reference sequence). The CDR3 is CASLVPGGGQPQHF. The CDR3 DNA reads TGTGCCAGTTTGGTTCCCGGGGGAGGACAGCCCCAGCATTTT.

This chain connects TRBV7-6 to TRBJ2-7, with D maybe TRBD1 (6 bases). Germline values: CDR1 SGHVS, CDR2 FNYEAQ. The ends were cut back, 4 bases at V and 6 bases at J, with 16 bases in the middle. This CDR3 comprises 14 residues. The CDR3 DNA reads as TGTGCCAGCAGCTCCTACAGGGATGATGGCGAGCAGTACTTC. Translated, it gives CASSSYRDDGEQYF.

V is TRBV27 and J is TRBJ2-2; 11 bases agree with TRBD2. Germline loops: CDR1 MNHEY, CDR2 SMNVEV (reference sequence). This CDR3 is built from 15 residues. V gave up 3 bases and J gave up 4 bases; unmatched junction bases: 1. The CDR3 sequence: CASSFGTSGTGELFF. The DNA for the CDR3 is TGTGCCAGCAGTTTCGGGACTAGCGGCACCGGGGAGCTGTTTTTT.

This clone has just a few counts. This sequence joins TRBV11-1 and TRBJ2-1; the D is unclear. V dropped 0 bases and J dropped 8 bases, with 5 bases sitting between them. The CDR3 has 12 amino acids. Germline loops: CDR1 SGHAT, CDR2 FQDESV (reference sequence). CDR3 DNA: TGTGCCAGCAGCTTAGCTATTGATGAGCAGTTCTTC. Protein sequence: CASSLAIDEQFF.

This clone occurred once. The junction does not match germline at one end; this may be a read error. The V call is TRBV9, the J call TRBJ2-3; TRBD2 matches at 8 bases. The germline gives CDR1 SGDLS, CDR2 YYNGEE. The CDR3 extends over 17 amino acids. CDR3 sequence: CASSPHGDGRAGDMQYF. The CDR3 nucleotides read TGTGCCAGCAGCCCCCATGGTGACGGGAGGGCTGGGGATATGCAGTATTTT. The whole variable domain, remainder taken from reference TRBV9 and TRBJ2-3, is DSGVTQTPKHLITATGQRVTLRCSPRSGDLSVYWYQQSLDQGLQFLIQYYNGEERAKGNILERFSAQQFPDLHSELNLSSLELGDSALYFCASSPHGDGRAGDMQYFGPGTRLTVL.

The chain recombines TRBV9 with TRBJ1-4; TRBD1 is a possible D gene (5 bases). The V gene's germline CDR1 is SGDLS and CDR2 YYNGEE. The V end lost 4 bases, the J end lost 6 bases, and 16 bases lay between the germline ends. CDR3 length: 15 residues. The CDR3 loop reads CASSPRQAGDEKLFF. In DNA form, the CDR3 reads TGTGCCAGCAGCCCCCGGCAGGCGGGGGATGAAAAACTGTTTTTT.

This clone was recorded a few times. The chain uses TRBV7-2 and TRBJ2-5; the D is unclear. The CDR3 spans 11 residues. V was pared by 3 bases and J by 6 bases, with 5 bases between. Germline values: CDR1 SGHTA, CDR2 FQGNSA. CDR3 bases: TGTGCCAGCAGCTTTAAAAAGACCCAGTACTTC. It specifies CASSFKKTQYF.

The chain carries TRBV7-9 and TRBJ2-3; maybe TRBD2 (6 bases). This CDR3 is built from 17 residues. Trimming shortened V by 0 bases and J by 6 bases, and 19 bases separated the two germline ends. CDR1 is SEHNR, CDR2 FQNEAQ, per germline (reference sequence). The DNA for the CDR3 is TGTGCCAGCAGCTTAGCGCGCGGGGCGCTCGGTCTGGATACGCAGTATTTT. It translates to CASSLARGALGLDTQYF.

The sample holds many counts of this clone. V and J are TRBV4-3 and TRBJ2-1; TRBD2 matches 10 bases. CDR3 length equals 15 residues. The germline gives CDR1 LGHNA, CDR2 YSLEER. V lost 2 bases and J lost 8; bases outside the gene matches: 6. CDR3 protein: CASSQLASGSYEQFF. CDR3 DNA: TGCGCCAGCAGCCAATTAGCTAGCGGGAGTTATGAGCAGTTCTTC.

This chain links TRBV29-1 with TRBJ1-3; D is ambiguous. The V end lost 5 bases, the J end lost 4 bases, and 12 bases lay between the germline ends. Germline lookup yields CDR1 SQVTM and CDR2 ANQGSEA. The CDR3 is 13 amino acids. The CDR3 nucleotides are TGCAGCGTTTCCGACTCCGCAGGAAACACCATATATTTT. The encoded protein is CSVSDSAGNTIYF.

The chain is built from TRBV4-1 and TRBJ2-4; D is possibly TRBD1 (6 bases). Trimming removed 3 bases at V and 0 bases at J, with 9 bases between. Germline V lookup: CDR1 MGHRA, CDR2 YSYEKL. This CDR3 is built from 15 residues. The DNA for the CDR3 is TGCGCCAGCAGCCAGGACAGACTAGCCAAAAACATTCAGTACTTC. It is translated as CASSQDRLAKNIQYF.